This T cell receptor (beta chain) was sequenced in a study of HIV-infected patients and healthy controls. Study results and limitations: Compared with untreated HIV+ repertoires, healthy controls showed roughly threefold more distinct CDR3s and higher Shannon diversity. In healthy controls, MAIT alpha CDR3s were common; in HIV+ repertoires, severely depleted.

This clonotype was counted many times. Its antigen is as yet unknown. Approximately 500 ng RNA was reverse transcribed with alpha and beta constant-region primers. Alpha and beta chain libraries were made separately by chain-specific third strand synthesis with multiplexing indices. Each CDR3 protein is one row after TCRdb ran MiXCR on the 5' RACE reads. This table holds about 18,000 distinct CDR3 sequences, approximately 9.1% found once. The repertoire came from unfractionated whole blood and reflected all unsorted peripheral T cells. The CDR3 extends over 16 amino acids. Per the germline V gene, CDR1 is LGHDT and CDR2 is YNNKEL (reference sequence). V was pared by 3 bases and J by 3 bases, with 7 bases of the junction left unmatched.

Sequencing was carried out using blood. The receptor comes from an adult in good health. V gene TRBV3-1 combines with J gene TRBJ2-1; 8 nucleotides align to TRBD2. CDR3 nucleotides: TGTGCCAGCAGCCATTCCTCTAGCGGGCTCTACAATGAGCAGTTCTTC. This encodes CASSHSSSGLYNEQFF.